The entry below gives a single T cell receptor beta chain sequence along with its context. The V gene's germline CDR1 is PRHDT and CDR2 FYEKMQ (reference sequence). The CDR3 is 14 residues long. Trimming left V 3 bases short and J 2 bases short, with 8 bases between. This table comes from immunoSEQ multiplex PCR, and its TCRdb copy is limited to in-frame clones, with some not included. The sample has just over 150,000 clones, 84% seen once. This sample stems from a study of blood T cell repertoires in COVID-19. This sequence originates from a woman in her 50s with acute or convalescent COVID-19. Sequenced material: peripheral blood. This chain joins TRBV13 and TRBJ1-3; D is unresolved. In nucleotides, the CDR3 is TGTGCCAGCAGCTTGAACAGTGCTGGAAACACCATATATTTT. It yields the protein CASSLNSAGNTIYF. Filled out from reference TRBV13 and TRBJ1-3, the complete variable domain reads AAGVIQSPRHLIKEKRETATLKCYPIPRHDTVYWYQQGPGQDPQFLISFYEKMQSDKGSIPDRFSAQQFSDYHSELNMSSLELGDSALYFCASSLNSAGNTIYFGEGSWLTVV.